The present TCR beta chain was sequenced within a study of blood T cell repertoires in COVID-19. Background on the study: Acute and convalescent COVID-19 samples came from the United States, Italy and Spain. PBMCs, B-cell-depleted T cells, or T cells were the source of the cDNA or gDNA that made up the material.

The sample holds many counts of this clone. Data came from immunoSEQ multiplex PCR; TCRdb stores just in-frame clones and leaves some out. The repertoire holds around 230,000 clones, 70% to 90% seen once, with approximately 2.3% in the top ten. The CDR3 spans 17 residues. V was clipped by 0 bases and J by 5 bases; unmatched bases: 6. Germline assignment: CDR1 MRHNA and CDR2 SNTAGT. The participants were between about 18 and 100 years old and came from some 23 US areas. This clonotype originated in a woman in her forties with acute COVID-19. The sample was PBMCs or T cells enriched from blood (not recorded which). V is TRBV6-4 and J is TRBJ2-2, with 10 bases that match TRBD2. The CDR3 DNA sequence: TGTGCCAGCAGTGACTCGTCTAGCGGGAGCGATACCGGGGAGCTGTTTTTT. This gives the protein CASSDSSSGSDTGELFF.